A selection of T cell receptor beta chains follows, all from one sample in a study of PD-L1 blockade in urothelial cancer. Generated by immunoSEQ multiplex PCR, the TCRdb table keeps only in-frame clones and is missing some. The data show 40,000 to 45,000 clones, with 70% to 90% seen just once and roughly 2.5% held by the top ten. This sample comprised PBMCs, obtained around atezolizumab (anti-PD-L1) treatment. The receptors originated from a man between 65 and 85 years old with urothelial cancer. Each CDR3 is given with its conserved first and last residue. D genes are given only for firm matches. Some rows mark clone size as missing; the rest say once, few, many or name a class of expanded clone.

>TRBV7-8|-|TRBJ2-7|-
CASSLVLSLFSYEQYF
TGTGCCAGCAGCTTAGTCCTTTCCCTATTTTCCTACGAGCAGTACTTC
>TRBV27|few|TRBJ1-1|-
CASSRSGEGKNTEAFF
TGTGCCAGCAGCCGGTCCGGGGAAGGGAAGAACACTGAAGCTTTCTTT
>TRBV7-8|-|TRBJ2-3|TRBD1
CASSFGTGGSNTQYF
TGTGCCAGCAGCTTCGGGACAGGGGGCTCAAATACGCAGTATTTT
>TRBV5-1|-|TRBJ2-1|TRBD2
CASSFGGVGNEQFF
TGCGCCAGCAGCTTTGGGGGGGTGGGGAATGAGCAGTTCTTC
>TRBV5-1|-|TRBJ2-1|-
CASSSSRTRVVVEQFF
TGCGCCAGCAGCTCGTCTAGGACCAGGGTAGTAGTCGAGCAGTTCTTC
>TRBV5-6|-|TRBJ1-5|TRBD1
CASSLGSTGNQPQHF
TGTGCCAGCAGCTTAGGCTCGACAGGGAATCAGCCCCAGCATTTT
>TRBV6-6|-|TRBJ1-2|TRBD1
CASSSEQGRGYGYTF
TGTGCCAGCAGTTCCGAACAGGGGAGAGGCTATGGCTACACCTTC
>TRBV5-4|-|TRBJ2-3|TRBD1
CASSFGQGIVADTQYF
TGTGCCAGCAGCTTTGGACAGGGTATTGTTGCAGATACGCAGTATTTT
>TRBV29-1|-|TRBJ2-7|TRBD1
CSVARDRGSYEQYF
TGCAGCGTCGCACGGGACAGGGGATCCTACGAGCAGTACTTC
>TRBV5-1|-|TRBJ2-1|TRBD2
CASSLMASGRHEQFF
TGCGCCAGCAGCTTGATGGCTAGCGGGAGACATGAGCAGTTCTTC
>TRBV4-1|-|TRBJ2-3|TRBD2
CASSPTSGLNTQYF
TGCGCCAGCAGCCCGACTAGCGGGCTAAATACGCAGTATTTT
>TRBV29-1|-|TRBJ2-7|TRBD1
CSVGTGGLREQYF
TGCAGCGTTGGGACAGGGGGTTTACGCGAGCAGTACTTC
>TRBV25-1|-|TRBJ1-5|-
CASSEFQVGQPQHF
TGTGCCAGCAGTGAATTTCAGGTGGGTCAGCCCCAGCATTTT
>TRBV29-1|few|TRBJ2-5|-
CSVEEGREGGFQETQYF
TGCAGCGTTGAAGAGGGCCGCGAGGGAGGTTTCCAAGAGACCCAGTACTTC
>TRBV7-9|-|TRBJ2-6|-
CASSLTSGANVLTF
TGTGCCAGCAGCTTAACATCCGGGGCCAACGTCCTGACTTTC
>TRBV7-3|-|TRBJ1-1|-
CASSPLTNTEAFF
TGTGCCAGCAGCCCCCTTACAAACACTGAAGCTTTCTTT
>TRBV6-6|once|TRBJ2-7|TRBD2
CASSYSRTSHEQYF
TGTGCCAGCAGTTACTCGAGGACTAGCCACGAGCAGTACTTC
>TRBV5-1|-|TRBJ2-2|TRBD2
CASSLGRVTSAGELFF
TGCGCCAGCAGCTTGGGTCGGGTGACTAGCGCCGGGGAGCTGTTTTTT
>TRBV2|-|TRBJ2-7|TRBD1
CASQSPHLKTGGYEQYF
TGTGCCAGCCAGAGCCCCCATCTTAAGACAGGGGGGTACGAGCAGTACTTC
>TRBV9|-|TRBJ2-5|TRBD2
CASSVQAGGGEETQYF
TGTGCCAGCAGCGTACAAGCGGGAGGCGGGGAAGAGACCCAGTACTTC
>TRBV25-1|-|TRBJ1-1|-
CASRWGVNTEAFF
TGTGCCAGCAGATGGGGGGTGAACACTGAAGCTTTCTTT
>TRBV18|-|TRBJ1-1|-
CASSSQGSRTEAFF
TGTGCCAGCTCCTCCCAGGGATCGCGCACTGAAGCTTTCTTT